This T cell receptor (beta chain) originates from a study of T cell repertoires in ileal Crohn's disease. Study-wide context: Median disease duration was roughly 8.4 years; 35% smoked at surgery. Study-level results: Mucosal expansions were suggested to be mainly CD8 T cells. Clonality above 26.8% at surgery always came with endoscopic recurrence.

The CDR3 loop spans 15 amino acids. Looked up from germline, CDR1 is SGHNT and CDR2 is YENEEA. Trimming removed 0 bases from V and 3 bases from J; junction bases left unmatched: 4. TCRB immunosequencing input was five hundred nanograms of biopsy DNA per sample. Profiling relied on immunoSEQ multiplex PCR, and the TCRdb table lists in-frame clones only, not all of them. The data show about 7,000 clones, less than 75% seen once. This clone was detected only a few times. Its antigen is not known. The specimen sequenced was ileal tissue. The origin of this receptor is an adult with Crohn's disease. The V and J genes are TRBV11-3 and TRBJ1-1, with 7 bases lining up with TRBD1. The CDR3 DNA reads as TGTGCCAGCAGCTTAGATGCAGGGGGAGACACTGAAGCTTTCTTT. This encodes CASSLDAGGDTEAFF.